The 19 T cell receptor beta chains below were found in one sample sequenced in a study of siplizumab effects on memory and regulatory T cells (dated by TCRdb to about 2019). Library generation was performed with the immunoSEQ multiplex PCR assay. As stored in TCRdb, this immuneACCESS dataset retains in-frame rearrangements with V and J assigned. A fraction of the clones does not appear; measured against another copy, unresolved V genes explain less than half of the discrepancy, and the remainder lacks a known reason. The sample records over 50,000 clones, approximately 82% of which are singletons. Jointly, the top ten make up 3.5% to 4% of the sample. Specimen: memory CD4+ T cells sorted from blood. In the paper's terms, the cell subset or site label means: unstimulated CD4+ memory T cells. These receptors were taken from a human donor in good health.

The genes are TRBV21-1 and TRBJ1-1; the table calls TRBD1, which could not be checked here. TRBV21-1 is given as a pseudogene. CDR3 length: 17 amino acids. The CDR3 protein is CASSKEQKQGLNTEAFF. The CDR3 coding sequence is TGTGCCAGCAGCAAAGAGCAAAAACAGGGTCTGAACACTGAAGCTTTCTTT.

In nucleotides, the CDR3 is TGTGCCAGCAGCCAAGACGTCAACCGGAAACACCTTCACACCGGGGAGCTGTTTTTT. Translation gives CASSQDVNRKHLHTGELFF. The J gene is TRBJ2-2, the V gene TRBV4-2; no clear D. V was cut by 0 bases and J by 3 bases, with 20 bases left in between. The CDR3 is 19 amino acids. CDR1 LGHNA and CDR2 YNFKEQ come from the germline V gene.

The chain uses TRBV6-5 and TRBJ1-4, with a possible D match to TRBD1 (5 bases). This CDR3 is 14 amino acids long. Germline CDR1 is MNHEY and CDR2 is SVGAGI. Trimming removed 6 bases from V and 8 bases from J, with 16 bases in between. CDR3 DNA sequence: TGTGCCAGCAGCGACTCGGGACGCCTCGAAAAACTGTTTTTT. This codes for CASSDSGRLEKLFF.

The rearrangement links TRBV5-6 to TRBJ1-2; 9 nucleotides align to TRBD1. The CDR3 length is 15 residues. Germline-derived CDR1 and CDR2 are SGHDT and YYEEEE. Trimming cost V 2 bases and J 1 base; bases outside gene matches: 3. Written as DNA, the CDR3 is TGTGCCAGCAGCTTACAGGGGGCACATAACTATGGCTACACCTTC. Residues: CASSLQGAHNYGYTF.

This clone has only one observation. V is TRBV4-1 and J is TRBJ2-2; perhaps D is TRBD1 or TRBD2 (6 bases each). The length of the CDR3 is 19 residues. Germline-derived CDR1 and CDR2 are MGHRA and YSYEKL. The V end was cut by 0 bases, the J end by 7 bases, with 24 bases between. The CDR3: CASSQDPSNVGGAGGELFF. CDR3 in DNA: TGCGCCAGCAGCCAAGACCCAAGCAACGTGGGGGGCGCGGGCGGGGAGCTGTTTTTT.

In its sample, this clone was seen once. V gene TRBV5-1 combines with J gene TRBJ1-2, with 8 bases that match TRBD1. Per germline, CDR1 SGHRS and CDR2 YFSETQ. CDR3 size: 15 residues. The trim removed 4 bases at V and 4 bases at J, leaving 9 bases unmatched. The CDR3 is CASSTRPGQGYGYTF. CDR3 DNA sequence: TGCGCCAGCAGCACGAGACCAGGACAGGGCTATGGCTACACCTTC. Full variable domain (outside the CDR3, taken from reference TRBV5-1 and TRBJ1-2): KAGVTQTPRYLIKTRGQQVTLSCSPISGHRSVSWYQQTPGQGLQFLFEYFSETQRNKGNFPGRFSGRQFSNSRSEMNVSTLELGDSALYLCASSTRPGQGYGYTFGSGTRLTVV.

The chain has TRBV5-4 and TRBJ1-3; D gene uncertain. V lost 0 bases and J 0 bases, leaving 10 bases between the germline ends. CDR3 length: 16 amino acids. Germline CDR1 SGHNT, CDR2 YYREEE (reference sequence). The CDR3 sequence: CASSLVTANSGNTIYF. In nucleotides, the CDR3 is TGTGCCAGCAGCTTGGTTACGGCCAACTCTGGAAACACCATATATTTT.

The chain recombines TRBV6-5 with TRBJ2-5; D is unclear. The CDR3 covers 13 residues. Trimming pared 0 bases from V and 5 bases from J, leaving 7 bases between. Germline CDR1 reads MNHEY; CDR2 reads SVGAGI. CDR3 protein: CASSYSRRETQYF. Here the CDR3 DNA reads TGTGCCAGCAGTTACTCAAGACGGGAGACCCAGTACTTC.

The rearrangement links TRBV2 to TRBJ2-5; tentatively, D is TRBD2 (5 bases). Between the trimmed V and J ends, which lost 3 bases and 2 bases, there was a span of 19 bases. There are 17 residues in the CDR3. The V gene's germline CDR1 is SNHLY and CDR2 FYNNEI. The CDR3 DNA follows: TGTGCCAGCAGTGAGGGCGGGTCTAGCCAATATCAAGAGACCCAGTACTTC. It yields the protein CASSEGGSSQYQETQYF.

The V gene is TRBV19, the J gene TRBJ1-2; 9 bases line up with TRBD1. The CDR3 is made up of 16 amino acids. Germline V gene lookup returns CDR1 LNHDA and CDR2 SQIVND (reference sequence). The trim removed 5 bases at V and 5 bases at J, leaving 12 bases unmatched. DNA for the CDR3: TGTGCCAGTAGTGAGACGAGAGATGGGACAGGGTATGGCTACACCTTC. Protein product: CASSETRDGTGYGYTF.

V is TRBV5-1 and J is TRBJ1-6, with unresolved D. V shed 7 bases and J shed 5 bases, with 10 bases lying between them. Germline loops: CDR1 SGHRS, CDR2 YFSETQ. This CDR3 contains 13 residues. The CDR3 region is CASRGKDNSPLHF. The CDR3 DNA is TGCGCCAGCCGAGGAAAGGATAATTCACCCCTCCACTTT.

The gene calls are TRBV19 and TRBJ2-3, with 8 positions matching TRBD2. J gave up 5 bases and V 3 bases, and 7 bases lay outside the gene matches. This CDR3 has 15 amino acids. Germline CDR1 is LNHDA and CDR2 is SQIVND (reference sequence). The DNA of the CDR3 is TGTGCCAGTAGTATTAACGGGAGGGAGGGAGATACGCAGTATTTT. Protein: CASSINGREGDTQYF. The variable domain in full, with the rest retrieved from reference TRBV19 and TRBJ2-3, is DGGITQSPKYLFRKEGQNVTLSCEQNLNHDAMYWYRQDPGQGLRLIYYSQIVNDFQKGDIAEGYSVSREKKESFPLTVTSAQKNPTAFYLCASSINGREGDTQYFGPGTRLTVL.

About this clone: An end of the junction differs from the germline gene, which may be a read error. CDR3 DNA: TGTGCCAGCAGCCACGATAACTTC. Translating gives CASSHDNF. V and J are TRBV6-5 and TRBJ1-2; D is unclear. Germline CDR1 is MNHEY and CDR2 is SVGAGI. The CDR3 runs to 8 residues.

Here the CDR3 reads CASSYRQHETQYF. For the CDR3, the DNA is TGTGCCAGCAGTTATCGCCAGCACGAGACCCAGTACTTC. V and J are TRBV6-5 and TRBJ2-5; the D is unclear. Trimming removed 3 bases at V and 5 bases at J, with 10 bases between. CDR3 length: 13 amino acids. Germline CDR1 reads MNHEY; CDR2 reads SVGAGI.

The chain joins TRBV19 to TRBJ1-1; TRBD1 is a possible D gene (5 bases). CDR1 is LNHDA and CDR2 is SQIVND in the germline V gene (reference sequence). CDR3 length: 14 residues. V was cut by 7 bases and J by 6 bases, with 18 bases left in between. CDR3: CASIHVGQGSEAFF. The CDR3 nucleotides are TGTGCCAGTATACACGTAGGGCAGGGCTCTGAAGCTTTCTTT.

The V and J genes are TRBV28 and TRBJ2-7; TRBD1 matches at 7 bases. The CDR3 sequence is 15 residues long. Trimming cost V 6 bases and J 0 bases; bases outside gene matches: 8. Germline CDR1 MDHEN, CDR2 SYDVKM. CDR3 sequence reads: CASSSGQRTSYEQYF. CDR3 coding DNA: TGTGCCAGCAGCTCGGGACAGAGGACCTCCTACGAGCAGTACTTC.

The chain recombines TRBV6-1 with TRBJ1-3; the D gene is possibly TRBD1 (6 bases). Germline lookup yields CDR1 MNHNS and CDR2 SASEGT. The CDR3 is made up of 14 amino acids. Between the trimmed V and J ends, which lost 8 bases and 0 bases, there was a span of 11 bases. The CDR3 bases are TGTGCCAGCCAAACAGGGTCCTCTGGAAACACCATATATTTT. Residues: CASQTGSSGNTIYF.

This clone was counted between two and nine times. The CDR3 loop reads CASSLALRNLSPAFF. CDR3 coding DNA: TGCGCCAGCAGCTTGGCCCTGAGGAATCTATCCCCCGCTTTCTTT. The chain links TRBV5-1 to TRBJ1-1; D gene ambiguous. CDR1 and CDR2 (germline): SGHRS, YFSETQ. The V end lost 0 bases, the J end lost 11 bases, and 20 bases lay between the germline ends. The CDR3 spans 15 residues.

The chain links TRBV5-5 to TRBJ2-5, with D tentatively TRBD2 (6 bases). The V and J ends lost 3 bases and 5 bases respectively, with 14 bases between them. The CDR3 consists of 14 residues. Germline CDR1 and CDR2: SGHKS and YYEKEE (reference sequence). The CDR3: CASSWELARETQYF. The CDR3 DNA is TGTGCCAGCAGCTGGGAACTAGCTAGGGAGACCCAGTACTTC.